This T cell receptor (beta chain) was obtained from a study of cytomegalovirus exposure and HLA in healthy donors. Study outcomes and limitations: In most subjects, TCR beta sequences reportedly gave accurate predictions of HLA-A and HLA-B alleles.

The CDR3 length is 16 residues. CDR1 and CDR2 from the germline V gene are SGHTA and FQGTGA. Trimming took 8 bases from V and 1 from J; bases not matched to a gene: 6. This clone has just a few counts. The antigen is unknown. It was with 60 Vbeta and 13 Jbeta primers that the PCR ran. Profiling relied on immunoSEQ multiplex PCR, and the TCRdb table lists in-frame clones only, not all of them. The sample lists 150,000 to 200,000 clones, 81% occurring once. The genes are TRBV7-3 and TRBJ2-6; TRBD2 agrees at 9 bases. Sequenced: PBMCs. The sequence was collected from a man aged 50-60 years in good health and CMV-seropositive. The CDR3 DNA reads TGTGCCAGCGGGGGCGGGGGGGCGTCTGGGGCCAACGTCCTGACTTTC. It is translated as CASGGGGASGANVLTF. The full variable domain, completed using reference TRBV7-3 and TRBJ2-6, is GAGVSQTPSNKVTEKGKYVELRCDPISGHTALYWYRQSLGQGPEFLIYFQGTGAADDSGLPNDRFFAVRPEGSVSTLKIQRTERGDSAVYLCASGGGGASGANVLTFGAGSRLTVL.